This entry lists 14 T cell receptor beta chains sequenced from one sample in a study of T cell repertoires and HLA-DP antigens. Their target antigens are unknown. Assay: immunoSEQ multiplex PCR; the TCRdb copy retains only in-frame clones and omits some. The table has roughly 120,000 clones, 92% seen once; the top ten hold about 0.25%. Sequencing was done on a sample of CD4+ T cells from PBMCs. The receptors derive from a young woman in good health and CMV-seronegative.

V is TRBV28 and J is TRBJ2-3; no clear D gene. This CDR3 has 16 residues. The germline CDR1 and CDR2 sequences are MDHEN and SYDVKM. The V and J ends lost 2 bases and 2 bases respectively, with 14 bases between them. This CDR3 reads CASSLRTLGLTDTQYF. CDR3 bases: TGTGCCAGCAGTTTAAGGACCCTGGGTCTCACAGATACGCAGTATTTT.

The CDR3 coding sequence is TGCGCCAGCAGCTTGATGGGGCAGGGAAGTGAAAAACTGTTTTTT. Protein sequence: CASSLMGQGSEKLFF. The genes are TRBV5-1 and TRBJ1-4; D might be TRBD1 (5 bases). This CDR3 comprises 15 residues. CDR1 is SGHRS, CDR2 YFSETQ, per germline. Trimming stripped 1 base from V and 7 bases from J, with 14 bases between.

In its sample, this clone was seen a few times. V and J are TRBV19 and TRBJ1-1; D is possibly TRBD1 (6 bases). The CDR3 is made up of 12 amino acids. The germline V gene encodes CDR1 LNHDA and CDR2 SQIVND (reference sequence). V lost 8 bases, J lost 3 bases, and 10 bases lay in between. CDR3 sequence (DNA): TGTGCCAGTGGAAGGGGGTACACTGAAGCTTTCTTT. It is translated as CASGRGYTEAFF. Full variable domain (missing parts from reference TRBV19 and TRBJ1-1): DGGITQSPKYLFRKEGQNVTLSCEQNLNHDAMYWYRQDPGQGLRLIYYSQIVNDFQKGDIAEGYSVSREKKESFPLTVTSAQKNPTAFYLCASGRGYTEAFFGQGTRLTVV.

Within the sample, this clone is medium-sized. This chain joins TRBV5-1 and TRBJ2-3; 9 nucleotides line up with TRBD1. CDR3 size: 15 residues. Trimming cost V 4 bases and J 1 base; bases outside gene matches: 4. Per the germline V gene, CDR1 is SGHRS and CDR2 is YFSETQ. In DNA form, the CDR3 reads TGCGCCAGCAGCGGGGGACAGGGAGGCACAGATACGCAGTATTTT. It codes for CASSGGQGGTDTQYF.

The chain joins TRBV5-6 to TRBJ2-3; TRBD1 or TRBD2 may be the D gene (5 bases each). CDR3 length: 12 residues. The V end was cut by 1 base, the J end by 10 bases, with 10 bases between. Per germline, CDR1 SGHDT and CDR2 YYEEEE. In DNA, the CDR3 is TGTGCCAGCAGCTTGCCGGGACGTCCGCAGTATTTT. It translates to CASSLPGRPQYF.

This chain links TRBV10-3 with TRBJ2-3; TRBD2 agrees at 7 bases. The CDR3 sequence is 12 residues long. The V and J ends lost 4 bases and 10 bases, in that order; junction bases with no gene match: 5. Germline V gene sequence: CDR1 ENHRY, CDR2 SYGVKD. The chain's CDR3 is CAISVGGVAQYF. Written as DNA, the CDR3 is TGTGCCATCAGTGTGGGGGGGGTGGCGCAGTATTTT.

Only one count was recorded for this clone. J is TRBJ1-4 and V is TRBV6-5, with unresolved D. This CDR3 spans 14 amino acids. Trimming pared 10 bases from V and 1 base from J, leaving 13 bases between. Germline V gene sequence: CDR1 MNHEY, CDR2 SVGAGI. DNA of the CDR3: TGTGCCACCTCGGAGGCCGGAACTAATGAAAAACTGTTTTTT. As protein: CATSEAGTNEKLFF.

This chain joins TRBV29-1 and TRBJ2-1; D not resolved. The germline CDR1 and CDR2 sequences are SQVTM and ANQGSEA. The CDR3 covers 13 residues. Deletions cut 5 bases from V and 3 bases from J, with 11 bases between. The CDR3 DNA is TGCAGCGTTCGACCGTACCTCTACAATGAGCAGTTCTTC. Amino acids: CSVRPYLYNEQFF.

The V and J genes are TRBV6-1 and TRBJ2-1; weak D call: TRBD1 (6 bases). This CDR3 has 14 residues. Trimming took 7 bases from V and 2 from J, leaving 12 bases between them. The germline V gene has CDR1 MNHNS and CDR2 SASEGT. The CDR3 region has the DNA TGTGCCAGCAACCCCGGACAGACCTACAATGAGCAGTTCTTC. It codes for CASNPGQTYNEQFF.

V and J are TRBV5-1 and TRBJ2-6, with 8 bases matching TRBD1. The J segment lost 0 bases and the V segment lost 4 bases, leaving 9 bases of the junction unmatched. This CDR3 comprises 18 residues. Germline loops: CDR1 SGHRS, CDR2 YFSETQ. The CDR3 sequence: CASSRTGTGYSGANVLTF. CDR3 DNA: TGCGCCAGCAGCCGGACCGGGACAGGCTACTCTGGGGCCAACGTCCTGACTTTC.

The V and J genes are TRBV6-1 and TRBJ2-3; tentatively, D is TRBD2 (6 bases). The CDR3 length is 14 residues. Trimming cost V 6 bases and J 0 bases, with 10 bases left between them. Germline lookup yields CDR1 MNHNS and CDR2 SASEGT. This CDR3 is CASRRDFSTDTQYF. As DNA, the CDR3 is TGTGCCAGCAGAAGGGACTTTAGCACAGATACGCAGTATTTT.

V usage is TRBV10-3 and J usage is TRBJ2-7; 10 bases are a match to TRBD1. This CDR3 has 17 amino acids. J lost 1 base, V lost 3 bases, and 9 bases had no gene match. From germline, CDR1 is ENHRY and CDR2 SYGVKD. The CDR3 DNA reads as TGTGCCATCAGTGACCTATCTAGGACAGGGGGGTCCTACGAGCAGTACTTC. It is translated as CAISDLSRTGGSYEQYF.

The rearrangement links TRBV6-1 to TRBJ2-7, with 9 bases fitting TRBD2. The trim removed 1 base at V and 7 bases at J, leaving 8 bases unmatched. The germline CDR1 and CDR2 sequences are MNHNS and SASEGT. The CDR3 contains 15 residues. The CDR3 nucleotides are TGTGCCAGCAGTGAAGATTTCAGCGGGGGGACAGAGCAGTACGTC. It translates to CASSEDFSGGTEQYV.

The J gene is TRBJ2-6, the V gene TRBV7-3, with TRBD1 as a possible D gene (6 bases). Trimming removed 5 bases at V and 0 bases at J, with 11 bases between. Per the germline V gene, CDR1 is SGHTA and CDR2 is FQGTGA. The CDR3 has 16 amino acids. The CDR3 region has the DNA TGTGCCAGCAGCCTCGGACAGAACTCTGGGGCCAACGTCCTGACTTTC. Amino acid sequence: CASSLGQNSGANVLTF.